This T cell receptor beta chain was sequenced during a study of shared clonotypes between healthy human individuals. The table came from immunoSEQ multiplex PCR; TCRdb's copy has only in-frame clones and leaves some out. The sample includes 500,000 to 700,000 clones, roughly 95% of them seen just once. In regard to this clone: Its target is unknown.

Study results and caveats: Sequencing depth was expected to affect clonotype sharing among donors. Inspection by rarefaction showed sorted-subset sequencing to be incomplete despite large depth. Among non-shared clonotypes, generation probabilities were lower than among those shared by all four donors. Memory subsets had estimated richness that was generally smaller than that of naive subsets.

CD45RO-negative cells were positively selected for CCR7, leaving out terminally differentiated effector memory CD45RA+ cells. Germline V CDR1 and CDR2: LNHDA, SQIVND (reference sequence). This CDR3 has 13 residues. V lost 5 bases, J lost 3 bases, and 11 bases lay in between. Sequenced input: naive CD8+ T cells sorted from blood. This rearrangement joins TRBV19 to TRBJ2-7, with D uncertain. This clonotype was sampled from a woman aged 30 to 39 in good health. The CDR3 bases are TGTGCCAGTAGTGACCGGATCTTCTACGAGCAGTACTTC. This gives the protein CASSDRIFYEQYF. The full variable domain, with the rest looked up from reference TRBV19 and TRBJ2-7, is DGGITQSPKYLFRKEGQNVTLSCEQNLNHDAMYWYRQDPGQGLRLIYYSQIVNDFQKGDIAEGYSVSREKKESFPLTVTSAQKNPTAFYLCASSDRIFYEQYFGPGTRLTVT.